This T cell receptor (beta chain) appears in the sequencing data of a study of PD-1 blockade in mismatch repair-deficient tumors. Overall study context: Patients had about a dozen mismatch repair-deficient cancer types and were previously treated and progressing. Study-level findings and limits: Rapid post-treatment expansion, then contraction, generally preceding radiologic response, marked tumor-resident clones.

A remark on this clone: No antigen is known for it.

Repertoires were generated with immunoSEQ multiplex PCR, while TCRdb's copy carries only in-frame clones and drops some. The data show about 24,000 clones, 83% seen once. PCR or immunohistochemistry showed mismatch repair deficiency in every enrolled patient. A few pembrolizumab responders had their TCRs sequenced. V lost 3 bases to trimming and J lost 0 bases, with 12 bases between them. Looked up from germline, CDR1 is MNHEY and CDR2 is SMNVEV (reference sequence). The CDR3 spans 16 residues. The gene calls are TRBV27 and TRBJ2-1; no clear D gene. This receptor was obtained from an adult with mismatch repair-deficient cancer. This material consisted of peripheral blood, taken 12 weeks after starting pembrolizumab. In DNA form, the CDR3 reads TGTGCCAGCAGTTTCAAATACGGCTACTCCTACAATGAGCAGTTCTTC. Its protein product is CASSFKYGYSYNEQFF.